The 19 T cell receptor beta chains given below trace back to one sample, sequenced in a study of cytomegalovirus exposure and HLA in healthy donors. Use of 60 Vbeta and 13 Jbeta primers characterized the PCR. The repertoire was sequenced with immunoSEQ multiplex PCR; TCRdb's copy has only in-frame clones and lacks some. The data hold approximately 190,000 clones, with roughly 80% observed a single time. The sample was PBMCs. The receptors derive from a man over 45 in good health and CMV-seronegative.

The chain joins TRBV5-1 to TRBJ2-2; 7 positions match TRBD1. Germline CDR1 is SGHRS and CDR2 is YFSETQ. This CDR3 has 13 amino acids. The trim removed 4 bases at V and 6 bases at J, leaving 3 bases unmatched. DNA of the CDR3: TGCGCCAGCAGCATAACAGGGGCCGGGGAGCTGTTTTTT. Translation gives CASSITGAGELFF.

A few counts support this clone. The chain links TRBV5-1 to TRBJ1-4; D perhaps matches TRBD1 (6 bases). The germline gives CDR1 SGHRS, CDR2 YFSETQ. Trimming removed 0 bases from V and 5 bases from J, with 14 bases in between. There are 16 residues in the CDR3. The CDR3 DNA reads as TGCGCCAGCAGCTTGGTGGGAGGGGGATTGAATGAAAAACTGTTTTTT. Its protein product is CASSLVGGGLNEKLFF.

The CDR3 here is CASRAGTGGRYEQYF. The DNA of the CDR3 is TGTGCCAGCAGGGCCGGGACAGGGGGAAGATACGAGCAGTACTTC. The chain recombines TRBV27 with TRBJ2-7; 11 positions agree with TRBD1. Germline assignment: CDR1 MNHEY and CDR2 SMNVEV (reference sequence). V lost 6 bases, J lost 4 bases, and 8 bases stayed unmatched. The CDR3 sequence is 15 residues long.

CDR3 loop: CASSLGLAGGRSTGELFF. DNA for the CDR3: TGTGCCAGCAGCTTGGGACTAGCGGGTGGAAGGAGCACCGGGGAGCTGTTTTTT. The rearrangement uses TRBV7-8 and TRBJ2-2, with 12 positions matching TRBD2. The length of the CDR3 is 18 residues. V was clipped by 3 bases and J by 4 bases; unmatched bases: 9. CDR1 and CDR2 from the germline V gene are SGHVS and FQNEAQ.

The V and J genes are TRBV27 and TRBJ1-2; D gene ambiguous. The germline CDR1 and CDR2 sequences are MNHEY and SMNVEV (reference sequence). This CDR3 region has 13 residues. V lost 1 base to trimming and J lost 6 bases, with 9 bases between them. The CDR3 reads CASSLWSGNGYTF. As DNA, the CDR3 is TGTGCCAGCAGTTTATGGTCGGGGAATGGCTACACCTTC.

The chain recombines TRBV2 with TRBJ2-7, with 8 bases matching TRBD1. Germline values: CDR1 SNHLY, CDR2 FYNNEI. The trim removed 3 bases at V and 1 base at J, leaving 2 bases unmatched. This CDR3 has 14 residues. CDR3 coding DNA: TGTGCCAGCAGTGAGTACAGGGGGTCCTACGAGCAGTACTTC. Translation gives CASSEYRGSYEQYF.

CDR3 residues: CASSYREANEKLFF. CDR3 DNA sequence: TGTGCCAGCAGTTACCGGGAAGCTAATGAAAAACTGTTTTTT. This chain uses TRBV6-6 with TRBJ1-4; D unclear. V was pared by 2 bases and J by 3 bases, with 7 bases between. The CDR3 contains 14 residues. Germline V CDR1 and CDR2: MNHNY, SVGAGI (reference sequence).

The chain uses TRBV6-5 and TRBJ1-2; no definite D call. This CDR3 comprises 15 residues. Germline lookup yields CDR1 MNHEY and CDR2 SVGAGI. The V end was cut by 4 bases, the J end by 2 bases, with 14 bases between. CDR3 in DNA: TGTGCCAGCAGTTTAGTATTACGGCGGAACTATGGCTACACCTTC. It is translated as CASSLVLRRNYGYTF.

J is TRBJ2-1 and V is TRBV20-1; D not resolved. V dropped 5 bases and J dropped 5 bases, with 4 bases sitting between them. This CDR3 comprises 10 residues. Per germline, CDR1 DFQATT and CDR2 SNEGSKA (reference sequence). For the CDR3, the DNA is TGCAGTGCTCTAGACAATGAGCAGTTCTTC. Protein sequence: CSALDNEQFF.

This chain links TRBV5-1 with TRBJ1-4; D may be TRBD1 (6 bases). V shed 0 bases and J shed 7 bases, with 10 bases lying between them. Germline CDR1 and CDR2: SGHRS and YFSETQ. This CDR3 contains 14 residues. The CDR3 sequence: CASSLEGGREKLFF. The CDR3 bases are TGCGCCAGCAGCTTGGAAGGGGGACGTGAAAAACTGTTTTTT.

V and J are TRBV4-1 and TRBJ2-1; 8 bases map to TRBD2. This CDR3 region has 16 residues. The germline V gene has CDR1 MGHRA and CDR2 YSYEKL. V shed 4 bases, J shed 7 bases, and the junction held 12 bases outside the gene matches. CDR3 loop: CASSLFGGASGNEQFF. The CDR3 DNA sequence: TGCGCCAGCAGCCTATTCGGGGGGGCATCGGGGAATGAGCAGTTCTTC.

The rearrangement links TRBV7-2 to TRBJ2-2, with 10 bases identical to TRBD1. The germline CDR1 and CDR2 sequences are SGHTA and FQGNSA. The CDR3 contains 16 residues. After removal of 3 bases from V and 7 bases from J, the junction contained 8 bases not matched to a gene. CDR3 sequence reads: CASSLGQGSTIGELFF. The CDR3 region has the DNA TGTGCCAGCAGCTTGGGACAGGGGAGTACTATCGGGGAGCTGTTTTTT. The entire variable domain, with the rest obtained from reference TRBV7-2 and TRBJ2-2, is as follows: GAGVSQSPSNKVTEKGKDVELRCDPISGHTALYWYRQSLGQGLEFLIYFQGNSAPDKSGLPSDRFSAERTGGSVSTLTIQRTQQEDSAVYLCASSLGQGSTIGELFFGEGSRLTVL.

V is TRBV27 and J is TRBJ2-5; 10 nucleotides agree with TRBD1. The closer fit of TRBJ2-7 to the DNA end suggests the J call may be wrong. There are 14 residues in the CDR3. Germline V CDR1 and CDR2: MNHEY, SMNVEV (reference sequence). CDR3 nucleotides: TGTGCCAGCGGCCGGGACAGGGGCTCCTACGAGCAGTACTTC. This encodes CASGRDRGSYEQYF.

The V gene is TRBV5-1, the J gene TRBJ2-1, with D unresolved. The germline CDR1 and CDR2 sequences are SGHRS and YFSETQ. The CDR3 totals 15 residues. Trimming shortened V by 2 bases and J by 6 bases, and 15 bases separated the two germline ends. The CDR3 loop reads CASSFAPDSTNEQFF. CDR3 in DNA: TGCGCCAGCAGCTTCGCACCTGACTCTACCAATGAGCAGTTCTTC.

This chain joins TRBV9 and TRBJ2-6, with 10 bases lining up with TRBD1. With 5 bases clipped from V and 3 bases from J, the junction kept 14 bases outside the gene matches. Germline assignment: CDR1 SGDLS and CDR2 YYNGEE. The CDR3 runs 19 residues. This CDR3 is CASSKVMTGGRSGANVLTF. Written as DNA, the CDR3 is TGTGCCAGCAGTAAAGTGATGACAGGGGGCAGGAGTGGGGCCAACGTCCTGACTTTC.

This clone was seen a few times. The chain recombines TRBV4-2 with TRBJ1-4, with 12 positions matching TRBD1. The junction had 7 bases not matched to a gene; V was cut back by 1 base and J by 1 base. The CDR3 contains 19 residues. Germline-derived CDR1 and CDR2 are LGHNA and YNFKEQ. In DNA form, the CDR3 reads TGTGCCAGCAGCCAAGTCGGGACAGGGGGCCCTTTAACTAATGAAAAACTGTTTTTT. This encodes CASSQVGTGGPLTNEKLFF.

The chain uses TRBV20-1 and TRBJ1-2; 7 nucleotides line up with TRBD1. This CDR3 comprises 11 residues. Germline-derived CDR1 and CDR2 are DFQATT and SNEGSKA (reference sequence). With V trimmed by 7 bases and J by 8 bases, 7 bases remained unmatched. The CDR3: CSVPTGYGYTF. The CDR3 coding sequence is TGCAGTGTTCCGACAGGGTACGGCTACACCTTC.

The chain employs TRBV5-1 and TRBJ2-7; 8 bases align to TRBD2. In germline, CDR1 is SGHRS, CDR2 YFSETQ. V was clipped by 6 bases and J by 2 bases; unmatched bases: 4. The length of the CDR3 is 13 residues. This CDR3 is CASTGSGTYEQYF. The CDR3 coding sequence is TGCGCCAGCACCGGTAGCGGGACCTACGAGCAGTACTTC.

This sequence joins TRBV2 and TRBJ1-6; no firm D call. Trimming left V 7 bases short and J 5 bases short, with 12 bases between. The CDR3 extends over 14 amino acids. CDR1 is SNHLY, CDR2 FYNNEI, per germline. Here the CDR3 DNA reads TGTGCCAGCACCTCGACAAGAAATAATTCACCCCTCCACTTT. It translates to CASTSTRNNSPLHF.